This passage covers 19 T cell receptor beta chains from one sample sequenced in a study of T cells in Graves' hyperthyroidism and ophthalmopathy. TCR beta CDR3 regions were amplified from RNA. HTBI primers were the set used in a first-round RT-PCR of the TCR CDR3. TCRdb re-called the multiplex PCR reads with MiXCR, one entry per CDR3 protein. Here the sample spans more than 350,000 distinct CDR3 sequences, roughly 15% being singletons. The source material was blood. The receptors derive from a woman between 55 and 75 years old with Graves' ophthalmopathy.

This clonotype was seen many times. The chain couples TRBV28 to TRBJ1-1; TRBD1 might be the D (6 bases). Trimming pared 3 bases from V and 1 base from J, leaving 15 bases between. This CDR3 has 16 amino acids. Germline V gives CDR1 MDHEN, CDR2 SYDVKM. CDR3 nucleotides: TGTGCCAGCAGTTTCGGCTTCAGGGGTGGGAACACTGAAGCTTTCTTT. Amino acid sequence: CASSFGFRGGNTEAFF.

The chain combines TRBV5-1 with TRBJ2-1; D perhaps matches TRBD1 (6 bases). The CDR3 is 14 residues long. Germline V gives CDR1 SGHRS, CDR2 YFSETQ. V shed 0 bases and J shed 8 bases, with 12 bases lying between them. The DNA of the CDR3 is TGCGCCAGCAGCTTGGACAGGGCAGGGGATGAGCAGTTCTTC. Its translation: CASSLDRAGDEQFF. The whole variable domain, remainder taken from reference TRBV5-1 and TRBJ2-1, is KAGVTQTPRYLIKTRGQQVTLSCSPISGHRSVSWYQQTPGQGLQFLFEYFSETQRNKGNFPGRFSGRQFSNSRSEMNVSTLELGDSALYLCASSLDRAGDEQFFGPGTRLTVL.

This clonotype was found a few times. V usage is TRBV24-1 and J usage is TRBJ2-2; D is unresolved. The germline gives CDR1 KGHDR, CDR2 SFDVKD. The CDR3 contains 17 residues. V dropped 3 bases and J dropped 3 bases, with 16 bases sitting between them. The CDR3 DNA reads as TGTGCCACCAGTGATCGCGCGCCTAGTATGGACACCGGGGAGCTGTTTTTT. Its protein is CATSDRAPSMDTGELFF.

This clonotype showed up many times. The rearrangement links TRBV18 to TRBJ1-1, with D possibly TRBD1 on 6 matching bases. V lost 1 base, J lost 0 bases, and 9 bases lay in between. Germline-derived CDR1 and CDR2 are KGHSH and LQKENI. The CDR3 loop spans 15 amino acids. DNA of the CDR3: TGTGCCAGCTCACCACTGGGGGCCCTGAACACTGAAGCTTTCTTT. It encodes CASSPLGALNTEAFF.

The table lists this clonotype with a few counts. This chain connects TRBV27 to TRBJ2-6, with D perhaps matching TRBD1 or TRBD2 (7 bases each). Germline-derived CDR1 and CDR2 are MNHEY and SMNVEV (reference sequence). V lost 6 bases to trimming and J lost 0 bases, with 21 bases between them. The CDR3 spans 19 residues. The chain's CDR3 is CASSRRGGDRTSGANVLTF. The CDR3 bases are TGTGCCAGCAGCCGCAGGGGGGGGGACAGAACCTCTGGGGCCAACGTCCTGACTTTC.

The sample holds a few counts of this clonotype. The chain has TRBV19 and TRBJ1-2; D is ambiguous. The germline V gene encodes CDR1 LNHDA and CDR2 SQIVND (reference sequence). The CDR3 covers 14 residues. With 3 bases removed from V and 4 bases from J, the gap between germline ends came to 12 bases. The CDR3 nucleotides are TGTGCCAGTAGTATTTCGGACCCGCGCTATGGCTACACCTTC. Translation gives CASSISDPRYGYTF. Full variable domain (outside the CDR3, taken from reference TRBV19 and TRBJ1-2): DGGITQSPKYLFRKEGQNVTLSCEQNLNHDAMYWYRQDPGQGLRLIYYSQIVNDFQKGDIAEGYSVSREKKESFPLTVTSAQKNPTAFYLCASSISDPRYGYTFGSGTRLTVV.

In its sample, this clonotype was seen many times. The chain recombines TRBV5-1 with TRBJ1-4, with 9 bases that match TRBD1. Germline V gene lookup returns CDR1 SGHRS and CDR2 YFSETQ. The CDR3 sequence is 14 residues long. After removal of 2 bases from V and 13 bases from J, the junction contained 9 bases not matched to a gene. The CDR3 region has the DNA TGCGCCAGCAGCTTTACCGAGGGACAGGGAAGACTGTTTTTT. Protein product: CASSFTEGQGRLFF. The whole variable domain, remainder taken from reference TRBV5-1 and TRBJ1-4, is KAGVTQTPRYLIKTRGQQVTLSCSPISGHRSVSWYQQTPGQGLQFLFEYFSETQRNKGNFPGRFSGRQFSNSRSEMNVSTLELGDSALYLCASSFTEGQGRLFFGSGTQLSVL.

In its sample, this clonotype was seen many times. The V call is TRBV20-1, the J call TRBJ2-7; no definite D call. Trimming left V 5 bases short and J 5 bases short, with 10 bases between. CDR3 length: 11 residues. The germline V gene encodes CDR1 DFQATT and CDR2 SNEGSKA (reference sequence). This CDR3 reads CSAGISHEQYF. Written as DNA, the CDR3 is TGCAGTGCTGGAATTTCCCACGAGCAGTACTTC.

This clonotype was seen repeatedly, ten times or more. CDR3 nucleotide sequence: TGTGCCTGGGAATGGGTTGGGGAGCAGTACTTC. It specifies CAWEWVGEQYF. The chain joins TRBV30 to TRBJ2-7; D is ambiguous. The CDR3 totals 11 residues. Looked up from germline, CDR1 is GTSNPN and CDR2 is SVGIG (reference sequence). The V gene lost 5 bases and the J gene lost 7 bases, with 12 bases spanning the gap.

This clonotype was picked up many times. The V call is TRBV5-1, the J call TRBJ2-1; D perhaps matches TRBD1 (6 bases). The V gene's germline CDR1 is SGHRS and CDR2 YFSETQ. The CDR3 is made up of 15 amino acids. V was cut by 6 bases and J by 0 bases, with 13 bases left in between. DNA of the CDR3: TGCGCCAGCAAAGGGACACCAAACTCCTACAATGAGCAGTTCTTC. Translation: CASKGTPNSYNEQFF.

The CDR3 reads CSVAFTGGNYGYTF. DNA of the CDR3: TGCAGCGTTGCCTTTACAGGGGGTAACTATGGCTACACCTTC. V usage is TRBV29-1 and J usage is TRBJ1-2, with 8 bases lining up with TRBD1. The germline CDR1 and CDR2 sequences are SQVTM and ANQGSEA. V lost 4 bases and J lost 1; bases outside the gene matches: 5. The CDR3 length is 14 residues.

This clonotype was counted at least ten times. The V gene is TRBV12-3 or TRBV12-4, the J gene TRBJ1-1; 11 bases align to TRBD1. J was trimmed by 2 bases and V by 6 bases; bases with no gene match: 8. The CDR3 runs to 16 residues. This chain's CDR3 is CASRHRTGGENTEAFF. The CDR3 DNA sequence: TGTGCCAGCAGGCATCGGACAGGGGGCGAAAACACTGAAGCTTTCTTT.

This chain links TRBV6-8 with TRBJ2-2; unclear D gene. The germline CDR1 and CDR2 sequences are MNHGY and SAAAGT. Deletions cut 2 bases from V and 7 bases from J, with 8 bases between. CDR3 size: 13 residues. As DNA, the CDR3 is TGTGCCAGCAGTTACCTAGGGTTCGGGGAGCTGTTTTTT. It yields the protein CASSYLGFGELFF.

The V and J genes are TRBV14 and TRBJ2-3; 8 bases align to TRBD2. The length of the CDR3 is 16 residues. The germline gives CDR1 SGHDN, CDR2 FVKESK. The V segment lost 1 base and the J segment 8 bases; nucleotides outside the gene matches: 11. CDR3 amino acids: CASSQVPSGSSGTQYF. Here the CDR3 DNA reads TGTGCCAGCAGCCAAGTGCCCAGCGGGAGTAGTGGTACGCAGTATTTT.

This rearrangement joins TRBV28 to TRBJ1-4; 9 bases align to TRBD1. The CDR3 extends over 17 amino acids. Germline-derived CDR1 and CDR2 are MDHEN and SYDVKM. After removal of 8 bases from V and 0 bases from J, the junction contained 10 bases not matched to a gene. This CDR3 reads CASRDRELGSTNEKLFF. The CDR3 region has the DNA TGTGCCAGCCGGGACAGGGAGTTGGGTTCAACTAATGAAAAACTGTTTTTT. Together with reference TRBV28 and TRBJ1-4, the CDR3 gives the full variable domain: DVKVTQSSRYLVKRTGEKVFLECVQDMDHENMFWYRQDPGLGLRLIYFSYDVKMKEKGDIPEGYSVSREKKERFSLILESASTNQTSMYLCASRDRELGSTNEKLFFGSGTQLSVL.

This chain uses TRBV5-1 with TRBJ2-5; D gene unclear. Trimming removed 1 base at V and 1 base at J, with 8 bases between. The CDR3 sequence is 14 residues long. CDR1 SGHRS and CDR2 YFSETQ come from the germline V gene. In nucleotides, the CDR3 is TGCGCCAGCAGCTTGACTCCCACCCAAGAGACCCAGTACTTC. It is translated as CASSLTPTQETQYF. The full variable domain, in which reference TRBV5-1 and TRBJ2-5 provide the parts outside the CDR3, is KAGVTQTPRYLIKTRGQQVTLSCSPISGHRSVSWYQQTPGQGLQFLFEYFSETQRNKGNFPGRFSGRQFSNSRSEMNVSTLELGDSALYLCASSLTPTQETQYFGPGTRLLVL.

The chain employs TRBV12-3 or TRBV12-4 and TRBJ2-2; no firm D call. Trimming left V 5 bases short and J 4 bases short, with 5 bases between. The CDR3 spans 12 residues. Here the CDR3 DNA reads TGTGCCAGCAGTCGGGTCACCGGGGAGCTGTTTTTT. Translating gives CASSRVTGELFF.

There are a few counts of this clonotype. V usage is TRBV29-1 and J usage is TRBJ1-5, with 10 bases aligning to TRBD1. Losses at the gene ends were 6 bases for V and 6 bases for J; bases not matched to a gene: 5. The CDR3 consists of 13 residues. The germline CDR1 and CDR2 sequences are SQVTM and ANQGSEA. CDR3 region: CSVGQGVLQPQHF. CDR3 bases: TGCAGCGTAGGACAGGGGGTGCTTCAGCCCCAGCATTTT.

This clonotype was picked up many times. This rearrangement joins TRBV11-2 to TRBJ2-3, with 7 bases identical to TRBD1. Germline V gives CDR1 SGHAT, CDR2 FQNNGV. This CDR3 region has 14 residues. V shed 6 bases, J shed 3 bases, and the junction held 6 bases outside the gene matches. For the CDR3, the DNA is TGTGCCAGCAGTCGACTGACAGGGACAGATACGCAGTATTTT. This translates into CASSRLTGTDTQYF. Based on the CDR3 plus reference TRBV11-2 and TRBJ2-3, the full variable domain is EAGVAQSPRYKIIEKRQSVAFWCNPISGHATLYWYQQILGQGPKLLIQFQNNGVVDDSQLPKDRFSAERLKGVDSTLKIQPAKLEDSAVYLCASSRLTGTDTQYFGPGTRLTVL.